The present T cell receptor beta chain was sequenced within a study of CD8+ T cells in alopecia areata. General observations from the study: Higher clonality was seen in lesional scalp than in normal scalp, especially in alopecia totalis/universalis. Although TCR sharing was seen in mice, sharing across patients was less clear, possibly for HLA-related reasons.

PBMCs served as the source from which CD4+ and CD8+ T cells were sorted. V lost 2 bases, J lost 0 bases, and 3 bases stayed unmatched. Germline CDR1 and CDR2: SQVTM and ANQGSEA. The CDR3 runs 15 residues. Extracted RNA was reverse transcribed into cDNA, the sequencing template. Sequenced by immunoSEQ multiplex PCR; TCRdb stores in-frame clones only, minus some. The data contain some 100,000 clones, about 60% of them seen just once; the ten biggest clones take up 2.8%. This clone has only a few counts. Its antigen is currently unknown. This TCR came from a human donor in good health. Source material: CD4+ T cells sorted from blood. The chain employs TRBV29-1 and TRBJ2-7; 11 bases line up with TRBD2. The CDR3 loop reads CSVELAGGSSYEQYF. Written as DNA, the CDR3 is TGCAGCGTTGAACTAGCGGGGGGAAGCTCCTACGAGCAGTACTTC.